This T cell receptor beta chain was sequenced during a study of cytomegalovirus exposure and HLA in healthy donors. Notes on the study in general: A later examination showed that TCR association rates differed by HLA locus, with DRB1 most and HLA-C fewest. It emerged from a later analysis that several of the most significant clusters appeared to be linked to common viral pathogens. In an earlier analysis, about 87% or about 30%: the productive usage of most TCR beta V segments.

13 Jbeta primers and 60 Vbeta primers were used for the PCR. The data were produced by immunoSEQ multiplex PCR, yet TCRdb's version contains in-frame clones alone and is incomplete. In the table there are about 130,000 clones, about 85% of which are singletons. Comments on this clone: Its antigen remains unknown.

Trimming took off 5 bases at V and 6 bases at J, with 14 bases between the two ends. Germline V gene sequence: CDR1 SEHNR, CDR2 FQNEAQ (reference sequence). This CDR3 is 14 amino acids long. The V gene is TRBV7-9, the J gene TRBJ2-1; D might be TRBD1 (6 bases). The sequenced material came from PBMCs. The sequence was obtained from a man in his late teens or twenties in good health and CMV-seropositive. CDR3 bases: TGTGCCAGCAGCCCGCCCAGGGGTCCCAATGAGCAGTTCTTC. It encodes CASSPPRGPNEQFF.